The 26 T cell receptor beta chains in this list originate from one sample, sequenced in a study of T cells in Graves' hyperthyroidism and ophthalmopathy. Amplification of TCR beta CDR3 regions was performed using RNA transcripts as template. With the HTBI primer set, the TCR CDR3 went through a first round of RT-PCR. TCRdb ran MiXCR on the multiplex PCR reads and lists one entry per CDR3 protein. The sample lists roughly 570,000 distinct CDR3 sequences, approximately 14% occurring once. The material sequenced was blood. These receptors all come from a woman aged 30 to 39 with Graves' hyperthyroidism.

Regarding this clonotype: A read error may produce the germline difference seen at one junction end. The rearrangement joins TRBV4-3 to TRBJ2-3; perhaps TRBD2 as D (7 bases). The CDR3 extends over 16 amino acids. Germline V gene data show CDR1 as LGHNA and CDR2 as YSLEER. The CDR3 bases are TGCGCCAGCAGCAAAGAAAATGCAGCGGGACAAGATACGCAGTATTTT. Its translation: CASSKENAAGQDTQYF.

The rearrangement links TRBV7-2 to TRBJ2-7; 9 bases map to TRBD2. Germline V gives CDR1 SGHTA, CDR2 FQGNSA. Unmatched junction bases numbered 11, after V lost 5 bases and J lost 3 bases. This CDR3 comprises 16 residues. DNA of the CDR3: TGTGCCAGCAGCCCCCAGGCGGGAGGGGGGAACTACGAGCAGTACTTC. Translating gives CASSPQAGGGNYEQYF.

At least ten counts were recorded for this clonotype. The chain has TRBV5-1 and TRBJ1-1; TRBD1 is a possible D gene (5 bases). The CDR3 has 14 residues. Per the germline V gene, CDR1 is SGHRS and CDR2 is YFSETQ. The V end was cut by 6 bases, the J end by 5 bases, with 17 bases between. The CDR3 here is CASTMSWGSTEAFF. For the CDR3, the DNA is TGCGCCAGCACTATGAGTTGGGGGAGTACTGAAGCTTTCTTT.

This clonotype occurred a few times. This chain connects TRBV6-5 to TRBJ1-2; a possible D gene is TRBD1 (6 bases). The CDR3 spans 13 residues. Germline V gene lookup returns CDR1 MNHEY and CDR2 SVGAGI. Trimming shortened V by 7 bases and J by 7 bases, and 16 bases separated the two germline ends. CDR3 residues: CASNSQGLSGYTF. The CDR3 DNA sequence: TGTGCCAGCAATTCCCAGGGGCTAAGTGGCTACACCTTC.

The rearrangement uses TRBV27 and TRBJ2-1, with 15 bases that match TRBD2. Looked up from germline, CDR1 is MNHEY and CDR2 is SMNVEV (reference sequence). V lost 4 bases and J lost 10; bases outside the gene matches: 8. The CDR3 covers 16 residues. The chain's CDR3 is CASSSGLAGGRGEQFF. Here the CDR3 DNA reads TGTGCCAGCAGTTCGGGACTAGCGGGAGGTAGGGGGGAGCAGTTCTTC.

This clonotype was seen ten or more times. The V and J genes are TRBV12-3 or TRBV12-4 and TRBJ1-1; D is uncertain. Trimming took 3 bases from V and 5 from J, leaving 13 bases between them. The CDR3 has 14 amino acids. The CDR3 sequence: CASSFYRSWTEAFF. The DNA for the CDR3 is TGTGCCAGCAGTTTTTATAGGAGCTGGACTGAAGCTTTCTTT.

This clonotype occurred a few times. The chain uses TRBV28 and TRBJ2-7; 10 bases align to TRBD2. V lost 4 bases to trimming and J lost 1 base; unmatched junction nucleotides: 7. The germline gives CDR1 MDHEN, CDR2 SYDVKM. CDR3 length equals 16 residues. The CDR3 bases are TGTGCCAGCAGTTCCCGACTAGCGGGTCTATCCTACGAGCAGTACTTC. As protein: CASSSRLAGLSYEQYF.

This clonotype was recorded a few times. The gene calls are TRBV5-4 and TRBJ2-2, with 7 bases aligning to TRBD1. Germline V gene sequence: CDR1 SGHNT, CDR2 YYREEE (reference sequence). CDR3 length: 16 amino acids. The J segment lost 5 bases and the V segment lost 0 bases, leaving 7 bases of the junction unmatched. The CDR3 nucleotides are TGTGCCAGCAGCTTGGCCGGGACAGATCTAACCGGGGAGCTGTTTTTT. This encodes CASSLAGTDLTGELFF.

The chain employs TRBV7-2 and TRBJ1-1; D is undetermined. CDR3 length: 14 amino acids. Germline assignment: CDR1 SGHTA and CDR2 FQGNSA. The V gene lost 2 bases and the J gene lost 3 bases, with 10 bases spanning the gap. The CDR3 reads CASSLNPGDTEAFF. The CDR3 nucleotides are TGTGCCAGCAGCTTAAATCCGGGTGACACTGAAGCTTTCTTT.

This clonotype was seen only a few times. The CDR3 region has the DNA TGCAGTGCTAGGGACTCCCACTTAGAGACCCAGTACTTC. Translation: CSARDSHLETQYF. The chain combines TRBV20-1 with TRBJ2-5; a weak D match, TRBD2 (5 bases). Germline loops: CDR1 DFQATT, CDR2 SNEGSKA (reference sequence). The CDR3 runs to 13 residues. V dropped 3 bases and J dropped 4 bases, with 12 bases sitting between them.

The genes are TRBV5-1 and TRBJ2-5; D not resolved. Germline lookup yields CDR1 SGHRS and CDR2 YFSETQ. V lost 5 bases and J 4 bases, leaving 9 bases between the germline ends. CDR3 length: 12 residues. CDR3 residues: CASRGSTETQYF. DNA of the CDR3: TGCGCCAGCAGGGGCTCGACAGAGACCCAGTACTTC.

This clonotype was picked up a small number of times. This chain links TRBV6-2 or TRBV6-3 with TRBJ2-1; 10 nucleotides match TRBD2. CDR1 is MNHEY, CDR2 SVGEGT, per germline. This CDR3 is 17 amino acids long. V lost 0 bases and J lost 3; bases outside the gene matches: 5. CDR3 sequence reads: CASSYSVAGGNYNEQFF. The CDR3 nucleotides are TGTGCCAGCAGTTACTCGGTAGCGGGAGGAAACTACAATGAGCAGTTCTTC.

This clonotype was seen repeatedly, ten times or more. The J gene is TRBJ2-1, the V gene TRBV2; D is unresolved. CDR1 SNHLY and CDR2 FYNNEI come from the germline V gene. Trimming stripped 3 bases from V and 8 bases from J, with 2 bases between. The CDR3 is made up of 10 amino acids. This chain's CDR3 is CASSEYEQFF. The CDR3 DNA reads as TGTGCCAGCAGTGAGTATGAGCAGTTCTTC.

At least ten counts were recorded for this clonotype. The chain joins TRBV6-2 or TRBV6-3 to TRBJ2-7, with TRBD2 matching over 8 bases. Looked up from germline, CDR1 is MNHEY and CDR2 is SVGEGT. V dropped 2 bases and J dropped 5; count of bases not matched to a gene: 5. The CDR3 has 14 residues. CDR3 in DNA: TGTGCCAGCAGTTACCTCGGGAGGGAAGACGAGCAGTACTTC. Its translation is CASSYLGREDEQYF.

The rearrangement uses TRBV19 and TRBJ2-2; 14 bases are a match to TRBD2. CDR3 length: 18 amino acids. The V gene end was trimmed by 5 bases and the J gene end by 5 bases; junction bases not matched to a gene: 10. The germline gives CDR1 LNHDA, CDR2 SQIVND (reference sequence). CDR3 nucleotides: TGTGCCAGTAGTCCCCGACTAGCGGGAGGGATTGGGACCGGGGAGCTGTTTTTT. This encodes CASSPRLAGGIGTGELFF.

The rearrangement joins TRBV12-3 or TRBV12-4 to TRBJ1-4, with D unclear. The CDR3 contains 16 residues. V was pared by 5 bases and J by 0 bases, with 13 bases between. For the CDR3, the DNA is TGTGCCAGCAGTCTACAATTGGGTGCAACTAATGAAAAACTGTTTTTT. Translated, it gives CASSLQLGATNEKLFF.

For this clonotype: Since a much larger clone is just one base distant, this may be a read error. The rearrangement uses TRBV11-2 and TRBJ2-1; 8 nucleotides agree with TRBD1. The junction had 12 bases not matched to a gene; V was cut back by 5 bases and J by 9 bases. Germline CDR1 reads SGHAT; CDR2 reads FQNNGV. This CDR3 spans 15 amino acids. This CDR3 reads CASSPGTGGGREQFF. In nucleotides, the CDR3 is TGTGCCAGCAGCCCGGGGACAGGAGGGGGCCGTGAGCAGTTCTTC. The variable domain in full, with the rest retrieved from reference TRBV11-2 and TRBJ2-1, is EAGVAQSPRYKIIEKRQSVAFWCNPISGHATLYWYQQILGQGPKLLIQFQNNGVVDDSQLPKDRFSAERLKGVDSTLKIQPAKLEDSAVYLCASSPGTGGGREQFFGPGTRLTVL.

Only a few counts were recorded for this clonotype. The V gene is TRBV6-1, the J gene TRBJ1-6, with D perhaps TRBD1 (5 bases). Germline lookup yields CDR1 MNHNS and CDR2 SASEGT. CDR3 length: 18 amino acids. Deletions cut 6 bases from V and 0 bases from J, with 18 bases between. The CDR3 coding sequence is TGTGCCAGCAGCCGGGACTCAAGTGGGCCCTCCTATAATTCACCCCTCCACTTT. Protein sequence: CASSRDSSGPSYNSPLHF.

This clonotype was counted ten times or more. The V and J genes are TRBV2 and TRBJ1-1; 8 nucleotides agree with TRBD1. Germline trimming cut 4 bases from V and 4 bases from J; bases unmatched to any gene: 5. This CDR3 is 14 amino acids long. From germline, CDR1 is SNHLY and CDR2 FYNNEI. In DNA form, the CDR3 reads TGTGCCAGCAGTGCAGGACAGGGTCCCACTGAAGCTTTCTTT. Its translation is CASSAGQGPTEAFF.

The V call is TRBV20-1, the J call TRBJ2-7; D is ambiguous. This CDR3 has 15 residues. Germline CDR1 DFQATT, CDR2 SNEGSKA (reference sequence). V dropped 1 base and J dropped 2 bases, with 15 bases sitting between them. DNA for the CDR3: TGCAGTGCTAGAGTTTTAGAGACTCAGGCCTACGAGCAGTACTTC. Its protein is CSARVLETQAYEQYF.

The chain couples TRBV7-3 to TRBJ2-7; D is possibly TRBD2 (6 bases). Trimming removed 5 bases at V and 3 bases at J, with 14 bases between. The CDR3 has 14 amino acids. Germline CDR1 SGHTA, CDR2 FQGTGA. The CDR3 is CASSPTGGVYEQYF. CDR3 in DNA: TGTGCCAGCAGCCCGACGGGCGGGGTCTACGAGCAGTACTTC.

This clonotype was seen many times. The chain links TRBV20-1 to TRBJ1-1; D possibly corresponds to TRBD1 (5 bases). Germline V gene lookup returns CDR1 DFQATT and CDR2 SNEGSKA (reference sequence). Between the trimmed V and J ends, which lost 3 bases and 1 base, there was a span of 21 bases. The CDR3 is made up of 17 amino acids. Here the CDR3 DNA reads TGCAGTGCTAGGGGAGAAACCGGGGGGTTCGGGAACACTGAAGCTTTCTTT. This codes for CSARGETGGFGNTEAFF.

Only a few counts were recorded for this clonotype. V gene TRBV6-1 combines with J gene TRBJ2-7; D perhaps matches TRBD1 (6 bases). The CDR3 has 14 amino acids. Germline CDR1 is MNHNS and CDR2 is SASEGT. Trimming left V 6 bases short and J 2 bases short, with 14 bases between. The CDR3 nucleotides read TGTGCCAGCAGCCCTGGAAACAGGGCCTACGAGCAGTACTTC. As protein: CASSPGNRAYEQYF.

This clonotype showed up many times. The chain links TRBV12-3 or TRBV12-4 to TRBJ2-2; TRBD1 might be the D (6 bases). The CDR3 runs 14 residues. The ends were cut back, 7 bases at V and 5 bases at J, with 14 bases in the middle. In nucleotides, the CDR3 is TGTGCCAGCATTAGGGGGTGGGGGACCGGGGAGCTGTTTTTT. Protein product: CASIRGWGTGELFF.

In this sample, this clonotype turned up a few times. The chain recombines TRBV5-4 with TRBJ2-7; D is perhaps TRBD2 (6 bases). The CDR3 is 15 amino acids. The ends were cut back, 0 bases at V and 7 bases at J, with 17 bases in the middle. Germline V lookup: CDR1 SGHNT, CDR2 YYREEE (reference sequence). CDR3 in amino acids: CASSLVGAGLSEQYF. CDR3 nucleotides: TGTGCCAGCAGCTTGGTCGGGGCCGGACTATCAGAGCAGTACTTC.

Here the CDR3 DNA reads TGTGCCAGCAGCCCCCCGGGCCTGGGCCAGGGTGAGCAGTTCTTC. As protein: CASSPPGLGQGEQFF. V is TRBV7-2 and J is TRBJ2-1, with D possibly TRBD1 on 5 matching bases. Germline V lookup: CDR1 SGHTA, CDR2 FQGNSA. This CDR3 has 15 amino acids. Deletions cut 5 bases from V and 9 bases from J, with 20 bases between.